This TCR beta chain was sequenced during a study of blood T cell repertoires in COVID-19. Overall study context: Sites in the United States, Italy and Spain provided acute and convalescent COVID-19 samples. Sample material is recorded as cDNA or gDNA derived from T cells, B-cell-depleted T cells, or PBMCs.

This CDR3 comprises 13 residues. The junction had 3 bases not matched to a gene; V was cut back by 3 bases and J by 4 bases. CDR1 and CDR2 from the germline V gene are SGDLS and YYNGEE. The table came from immunoSEQ multiplex PCR; TCRdb's copy has only in-frame clones and leaves some out. The sample lists some 110,000 clones, more than 60% occurring once. The TCR sequence derives from a man aged 45 to 65 with acute or convalescent COVID-19. The sequencing sample was made of peripheral blood. This chain connects TRBV9 to TRBJ1-1, with 7 nucleotides matching TRBD1. This CDR3 is CASSAQGSTEAFF. The CDR3 nucleotides read TGTGCCAGCAGCGCACAGGGGAGCACTGAAGCTTTCTTT.